The clone carrying this T cell receptor (beta chain) was counted ten times or more. Antigen specificity is unknown. Among ophthalmopathy patients, the Clinical Activity Score reached at least 3, the NOSPECS grade reached at least 4, and duration remained under 3 months. It was 8 to 10 ml of fresh peripheral blood that supplied the PBMCs. These data come from a study of T cells in Graves' hyperthyroidism and ophthalmopathy. Template material for amplifying TCR beta CDR3 regions consisted of RNA transcripts. The HTBI set primed first-round TCR CDR3 RT-PCR. TCRdb analysed the multiplex PCR reads with MiXCR anew, one entry per CDR3 protein. The data hold around 400,000 distinct CDR3 sequences, with about 15% observed a single time. Study results and caveats: Blood shared most expanded thyroid clonotypes above 0.001.

Germline values: CDR1 MDHEN, CDR2 SYDVKM. Trimming cost V 8 bases and J 4 bases; bases outside gene matches: 7. The CDR3 is 14 residues long. This receptor was identified in a woman in her sixties or seventies with Graves' ophthalmopathy. The sequencing sample was made of blood. The V and J genes are TRBV28 and TRBJ2-1; the match to TRBD2 covers 8 bases. The CDR3 reads CASGGVAGYNEQFF. In DNA, the CDR3 is TGTGCCAGCGGGGGGGTAGCGGGATACAATGAGCAGTTCTTC.